The 15 T cell receptor beta chains given below trace back to one sample, sequenced in a study of identical twins' blood T cells. Each CDR3 protein is one row after TCRdb ran MiXCR on the 5' RACE reads. The profile shows around 380,000 distinct CDR3 sequences, roughly 28% of them singletons. The specimen sequenced was PBMCs. These TCRs come from a woman aged 18-55 years in good health.

This clonotype showed up just a few times. J is TRBJ1-3 and V is TRBV7-2; D might be TRBD1 (5 bases). CDR1 is SGHTA, CDR2 FQGNSA, per germline. The V end lost 5 bases, the J end lost 5 bases, and 13 bases lay between the germline ends. The CDR3 is made up of 14 amino acids. CDR3 region: CASSHPGGRNTIYF. CDR3 nucleotide sequence: TGTGCCAGCAGCCACCCCGGGGGGAGAAACACCATATATTTT.

This clonotype was counted between two and nine times. The junction differs from germline at one of its ends, possibly a read error. The rearrangement links TRBV5-5 to TRBJ1-1, with 9 bases identical to TRBD1. This CDR3 contains 15 residues. Germline V gene lookup returns CDR1 SGHKS and CDR2 YYEKEE (reference sequence). The CDR3 loop reads CAGSLRGQGNTEAFF. The CDR3 DNA follows: TGTGCCGGCAGCTTACGGGGACAGGGGAACACTGAAGCTTTCTTT. The variable domain in full, with the rest retrieved from reference TRBV5-5 and TRBJ1-1, is DAGVTQSPTHLIKTRGQQVTLRCSPISGHKSVSWYQQVLGQGPQFIFQYYEKEERGRGNFPDRFSARQFPNYSSELNVNALLLGDSALYLCAGSLRGQGNTEAFFGQGTRLTVV.

This rearrangement joins TRBV6-5 to TRBJ2-7, with a possible D match to TRBD1 (6 bases). The CDR3 contains 13 residues. Germline V gene data show CDR1 as MNHEY and CDR2 as SVGAGI. The germline V and J ends were trimmed by 2 bases and 3 bases, with 8 bases remaining between them. For the CDR3, the DNA is TGTGCCAGCAGTTACGTACAGGGCTACGAGCAGTACTTC. As protein: CASSYVQGYEQYF.

Note on this clonotype: One end of the junction does not line up with germline, which may come from a read error. The chain employs TRBV6-2 or TRBV6-3 and TRBJ2-7, with 8 bases that match TRBD2. Per the germline V gene, CDR1 is MNHEY and CDR2 is SVGEGT. The CDR3 consists of 15 residues. This CDR3 reads CAGSSSSGRAYWQYF. The CDR3, as DNA: TGTGCCGGCAGTTCTTCAAGCGGGAGAGCTTACTGGCAGTACTTC.

This clonotype has more than one count but fewer than ten. CDR3 region: CSVEEGHSMETQYF. The CDR3 DNA is TGCAGCGTTGAAGAAGGGCACAGCATGGAGACCCAGTACTTC. This chain joins TRBV29-1 and TRBJ2-5; no reliable D call. The CDR3 has 14 residues. V was clipped by 0 bases and J by 5 bases, with 13 bases between them. The germline CDR1 and CDR2 sequences are SQVTM and ANQGSEA. Drawing the rest from reference TRBV29-1 and TRBJ2-5, the complete variable domain is SAVISQKPSRDICQRGTSLTIQCQVDSQVTMMFWYRQQPGQSLTLIATANQGSEATYESGFVIDKFPISRPNLTFSTLTVSNMSPEDSSIYLCSVEEGHSMETQYFGPGTRLLVL.

This clonotype was observed a few times. The chain links TRBV11-2 to TRBJ2-5; D not resolved. CDR3 length: 14 residues. Per the germline V gene, CDR1 is SGHAT and CDR2 is FQNNGV. Trimming took 5 bases from V and 4 from J, leaving 14 bases between them. CDR3 loop: CASSVGPRLETQYF. CDR3 DNA: TGTGCCAGCAGCGTAGGCCCACGGTTAGAGACCCAGTACTTC. The entire variable domain, with the rest obtained from reference TRBV11-2 and TRBJ2-5, is as follows: EAGVAQSPRYKIIEKRQSVAFWCNPISGHATLYWYQQILGQGPKLLIQFQNNGVVDDSQLPKDRFSAERLKGVDSTLKIQPAKLEDSAVYLCASSVGPRLETQYFGPGTRLLVL.

The rearrangement joins TRBV12-5 to TRBJ2-1; 10 bases line up with TRBD1. This CDR3 region has 15 residues. With V trimmed by 5 bases and J by 2 bases, 3 bases remained unmatched. Germline CDR1 is LGHNT and CDR2 is FRNRAP. CDR3 residues: CASGAGQGTYNEQFF. Written as DNA, the CDR3 is TGTGCTAGTGGTGCGGGACAGGGGACCTACAATGAGCAGTTCTTC.

V usage is TRBV20-1 and J usage is TRBJ1-1, with D maybe TRBD1 (6 bases). V was clipped by 6 bases and J by 2 bases, with 13 bases between them. Per germline, CDR1 DFQATT and CDR2 SNEGSKA (reference sequence). This CDR3 has 13 residues. The DNA for the CDR3 is TGCAGTGCCCAGGGGCAGATTAACACTGAAGCTTTCTTT. Its protein is CSAQGQINTEAFF.

V and J are TRBV2 and TRBJ2-5, with TRBD2 as a possible D gene (6 bases). The CDR3 has 13 amino acids. V lost 5 bases, J lost 3 bases, and 10 bases lay in between. Germline CDR1 and CDR2: SNHLY and FYNNEI. The chain's CDR3 is CASSRSGEETQYF. The CDR3 DNA is TGTGCCAGCAGTCGGTCGGGGGAAGAGACCCAGTACTTC.

This clonotype has just a few counts. The rearrangement links TRBV20-1 to TRBJ1-2, with 7 positions matching TRBD1. V lost 6 bases and J lost 2; bases outside the gene matches: 3. This CDR3 comprises 12 residues. CDR1 is DFQATT and CDR2 is SNEGSKA in the germline V gene (reference sequence). As DNA, the CDR3 is TGCAGTGCCATGACAGGGAACTATGGCTACACCTTC. Amino acids: CSAMTGNYGYTF.

V and J are TRBV3-1 and TRBJ2-3, with TRBD2 matching 11 bases. V lost 1 base to trimming and J lost 7 bases; unmatched junction nucleotides: 4. Germline V CDR1 and CDR2: LGHDT, YNNKEL (reference sequence). The length of the CDR3 is 15 residues. The chain's CDR3 is CASSQGLTSGNTQYF. CDR3 sequence (DNA): TGTGCCAGCAGCCAAGGTTTGACTAGCGGGAATACGCAGTATTTT.

Concerning this clonotype itself: One end of the junction fails to match germline, which may point to a read error. The rearrangement uses TRBV5-1 and TRBJ2-2; 7 bases match TRBD2. The CDR3 spans 17 residues. Germline V lookup: CDR1 SGHRS, CDR2 YFSETQ. CDR3: CTSSLERGSFGTGELFF. In DNA form, the CDR3 reads TGCACCAGCAGCTTGGAGCGGGGATCTTTCGGTACCGGGGAGCTGTTTTTT.

This clonotype was picked up a small number of times. Because it lacks the conserved phenylalanine or tryptophan at the end, this CDR3 is likely a read error. This chain uses TRBV7-8 with TRBJ1-6; D unresolved. The germline gives CDR1 SGHVS, CDR2 FQNEAQ. The V end was cut by 1 base, the J end by 10 bases, with 11 bases between. CDR3 length: 14 residues. CDR3 region: CASSLEGVYSPLHL. The CDR3 coding sequence is TGTGCCAGCAGCTTAGAAGGAGTTTACTCACCCCTCCACCTT.

This clonotype was recorded many times. The J gene is TRBJ2-7, the V gene TRBV5-1, with D perhaps TRBD1 (5 bases). Germline CDR1 reads SGHRS; CDR2 reads YFSETQ. This CDR3 spans 14 amino acids. V lost 2 bases, J lost 0 bases, and 9 bases lay in between. The chain's CDR3 is CASSLGVLSYEQYF. CDR3 DNA: TGCGCCAGCAGCTTAGGGGTTCTCTCCTACGAGCAGTACTTC.

The table lists this clonotype with a few counts. This rearrangement joins TRBV29-1 to TRBJ2-1; D is possibly TRBD2 (6 bases). The CDR3 loop spans 12 amino acids. V lost 4 bases, J lost 8 bases, and 12 bases lay in between. The germline V gene encodes CDR1 SQVTM and CDR2 ANQGSEA. CDR3 in amino acids: CSVVRLEDEQFF. The CDR3 DNA reads TGCAGCGTTGTCCGACTAGAAGATGAGCAGTTCTTC.